This TCR beta chain is from a study of blood T cell repertoires in COVID-19 (dated by TCRdb to about 2020). For the study in its entirety: The collaborator samples originated in the United States, Italy and Spain and spanned the acute and convalescent phases of COVID-19. The prospective study material was composed of cDNA or gDNA derived from T cells, B-cell-depleted T cells, or PBMCs. The dataset comprised deeply sampled blood TCRbeta repertoires from subjects exposed to, actively infected with, or recovered from COVID-19. A freely available public database, intended as a resource for researchers studying the immune response to SARS-CoV-2, is where the repertoires were released. The samples were drawn from the first 160 participants of the ongoing ImmuneRACE study and from 1,254 subjects provided by 6 global collaborators. A de-identified subject ID, COVID-19 status, age in years and sex were almost always included in the sample metadata. Where available, HLA class I and class II types were obtained from metadata supplied by the sample provider rather than from assay-based typing.

The immunoSEQ Assay, a bias-controlled multiplex PCR, was used to amplify TCRbeta CDR3 regions from genomic DNA. Turning to the authors' computational methods: Nucleated cell counts per sample were estimated from amplification of reference gene primers within the assay. Sequence reads were collapsed and filtered to measure the absolute abundance of every unique TCRbeta CDR3 rearrangement. For each sample, productive Simpson clonality was calculated by taking the square root of Simpson's diversity index across productive rearrangements. TCRdb limited this immuneACCESS table to in-frame rearrangements with V and J called. A share of clones is missing; checked studies link under half to unresolved V genes, and the rest is unexplained. Clone size and the V and J calls come from that table; the DNA yielded D and trimming. For this sample there are fewer than 400,000 clones; 86% appear just once. The top ten hold about 4% of the sample.

In the prospective study, participants were roughly 18 to 95 years old, resided in about two dozen geographic areas of the United States, and were enrolled through a virtual design. Cohort assignment in the prospective study relied on participant-reported clinical history from a screening survey and a study questionnaire. For ImmuneRACE Cohort 3, a participant was defined as recovered based on two consecutive negative NP/OP PCR tests, clearance by a healthcare professional, or resolution of symptoms. In the prospective study, whole blood, serum and a nasopharyngeal or oropharyngeal swab were collected from each participant by mobile phlebotomists. Prospective study participants could optionally give additional blood draws and questionnaires over an approximately two-month period. Before DNA extraction, blood samples from the prospective study were shipped at room temperature or frozen. Counted from cysteine to phenylalanine, this CDR3 has 14 amino acids. The entry retains the CDR3 DNA only, 42 bases that are in frame from base 1. V is reduced by 5 bases and J by 3 bases, leaving a spacing of 13 bases between them. The germline V gene (reference sequence) gives CDR1 as LNHDA and CDR2 as SQIVND.

Results and caveats for the whole study, not just this receptor: Clinical and demographic metadata were provided uncurated, with the amount varying by source and participant.

About this clone: Its binding antigen is unknown. Base qualities are not at hand, and no much larger clone is one base apart.

This sequence was found in a man under 40 who had recovered from COVID-19. Recombination linked TRBV19 to TRBJ1-2; no confident D gene assignment can be made. Sequencing used PBMCs or T cells enriched from blood (not recorded which). This receptor carries the CDR3 CASSEGRAYYGYTF. The DNA is TGTGCCAGTAGTGAAGGGAGGGCTTACTATGGCTACACCTTC.